Sequencing of this TCR delta chain was carried out in a study of gammadelta T cells in human blood. Findings of the study overall: Right after birth, innate γδ T cells reportedly expanded polyclonally after microbial exposure.

Per the germline V gene, CDR1 is TSWWSYY and CDR2 is QGS. The CDR3 runs to 21 residues. Trimming took 4 bases from V and 2 from J, leaving 32 bases between them. Notes on this clone: Its target is not known.

TCRdb re-called the RT-PCR reads with CATT. This table holds approximately 1,100 delta-chain clones, 24% found once. The V gene is TRDV1, the J gene TRDJ1; D tentatively fits TRDD2 or TRDD3 (7 bases each). The sequencing sample was made of non-Vgamma9Vdelta2 gamma-delta T cells from infant blood. The sequence was collected from a human donor. The CDR3 region has the DNA TGTGCTCTTGGGGGCCTTGACCTTCCTCTTAACTGGGGAGGGTGTACCGATAAACTCATCTTT. The encoded protein is CALGGLDLPLNWGGCTDKLIF.